This T cell receptor beta chain is from a study of blood T cell repertoires in COVID-19. Study as a whole: Samples of COVID-19 (acute and convalescent) were obtained from the United States, Italy and Spain. T cells, B-cell-depleted T cells, or PBMCs provided the cDNA or gDNA that served as material.

In the authors' workflow: Quantification of nucleated cells was approximated via reference gene primer amplification. Data came from immunoSEQ multiplex PCR; TCRdb stores just in-frame clones and leaves some out. The V and J calls and clone size come from that table; D and trimming were worked out from the DNA. The data show about 180,000 clones, around 83% seen once. Seattle enrolled patients during active infection and tracked them longitudinally. What was sequenced was peripheral blood. This clonotype was sampled from a woman aged 65 to 85 with COVID-19, enrolled during active disease.

The CDR3 coding sequence is TGTGCCAGCAGTGAATTCCGGACAGGCCTTTACGAGCAGTACTTC. Translation gives CASSEFRTGLYEQYF. V and J are TRBV25-1 and TRBJ2-7; 7 nucleotides align to TRBD1. Per germline, CDR1 MGHDK and CDR2 SYGVNS. J was trimmed by 4 bases and V by 1 base; bases with no gene match: 7. This CDR3 has 15 residues.